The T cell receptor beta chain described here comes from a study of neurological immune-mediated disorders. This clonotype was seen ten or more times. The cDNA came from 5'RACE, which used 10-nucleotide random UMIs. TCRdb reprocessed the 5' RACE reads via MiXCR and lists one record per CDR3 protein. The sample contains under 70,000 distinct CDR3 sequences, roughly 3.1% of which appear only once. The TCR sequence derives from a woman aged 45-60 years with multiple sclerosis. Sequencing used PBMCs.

This CDR3 reads CASSLGQSTANEQFF. The CDR3 DNA is TGTGCCAGCAGCTTAGGGCAGTCGACAGCCAATGAGCAGTTCTTC. V is TRBV7-3 and J is TRBJ2-1; the D gene is possibly TRBD1 (5 bases). Germline CDR1 reads SGHTA; CDR2 reads FQGTGA. V shed 2 bases and J shed 6 bases, with 14 bases lying between them. The CDR3 consists of 15 residues. Complete variable domain (other parts from reference TRBV7-3 and TRBJ2-1): GAGVSQTPSNKVTEKGKYVELRCDPISGHTALYWYRQSLGQGPEFLIYFQGTGAADDSGLPNDRFFAVRPEGSVSTLKIQRTERGDSAVYLCASSLGQSTANEQFFGPGTRLTVL.